These 31 T cell receptor beta chains originate from one sample sequenced in a study of cytomegalovirus exposure and HLA in healthy donors. The PCR used 60 Vbeta and 13 Jbeta primers. Method: immunoSEQ multiplex PCR; TCRdb's copy keeps in-frame clones and lacks some. The sample comprises 160,000 or so clones, less than 90% of which are singletons, and around 4.3% rests with the top ten. The sequenced sample was PBMCs. These receptors came from a man aged 50 or older in good health and CMV-seropositive.

The rearrangement uses TRBV6-5 and TRBJ2-1, with D possibly matching TRBD2 (5 bases). V lost 6 bases and J 0 bases, leaving 12 bases between the germline ends. The length of the CDR3 is 15 residues. Germline CDR1 reads MNHEY; CDR2 reads SVGAGI. The DNA for the CDR3 is TGTGCCAGCAGGTATAGCGCCTCCTCCTACAATGAGCAGTTCTTC. Translated, it gives CASRYSASSYNEQFF.

This clone is a singleton in its sample. The CDR3 nucleotides are TGTGCCAGCAGCTTAATGGACAGGCTCTCTGGGGCCAACGTCCTGACTTTC. Protein product: CASSLMDRLSGANVLTF. V gene TRBV7-6 combines with J gene TRBJ2-6; 7 bases agree with TRBD1. The CDR3 has 17 residues. Germline V gives CDR1 SGHVS, CDR2 FNYEAQ. J lost 0 bases, V lost 2 bases, and 4 bases had no gene match.

This clone is a singleton in its sample. This chain uses TRBV6-1 with TRBJ1-2, with 7 bases aligning to TRBD1. The CDR3 length is 15 residues. V lost 1 base to trimming and J lost 4 bases; unmatched junction nucleotides: 6. Germline V gene data show CDR1 as MNHNS and CDR2 as SASEGT. The CDR3 bases are TGTGCCAGCAGTGAAGGGACAGGCTATACCTATGGCTACACCTTC. Protein sequence: CASSEGTGYTYGYTF.

The V and J genes are TRBV5-4 and TRBJ1-4; no reliable D call. V was shortened by 2 bases and J by 11 bases, with 10 bases between the two germline ends. Germline assignment: CDR1 SGHNT and CDR2 YYREEE (reference sequence). The CDR3 loop spans 12 amino acids. The CDR3 loop reads CASSFNGRKLFF. CDR3 in DNA: TGTGCCAGCAGCTTTAATGGGAGGAAACTGTTTTTT.

The rearrangement joins TRBV2 to TRBJ1-6; 8 positions agree with TRBD1. Trimming at V came to 6 bases and at J to 5 bases, leaving 6 bases not matched to a gene. This CDR3 spans 15 amino acids. Germline V gives CDR1 SNHLY, CDR2 FYNNEI. The CDR3: CASRDRVNNNSPLHF. Written as DNA, the CDR3 is TGTGCCAGCAGGGACAGGGTCAACAATAATTCACCCCTCCACTTT. Full variable domain (missing parts from reference TRBV2 and TRBJ1-6): EPEVTQTPSHQVTQMGQEVILRCVPISNHLYFYWYRQILGQKVEFLVSFYNNEISEKSEIFDDQFSVERPDGSNFTLKIRSTKLEDSAMYFCASRDRVNNNSPLHFGNGTRLTVT.

This chain joins TRBV27 and TRBJ2-5; TRBD1 agrees at 8 bases. CDR3 length equals 15 residues. Germline CDR1 is MNHEY and CDR2 is SMNVEV (reference sequence). The trim removed 6 bases at V and 3 bases at J, leaving 9 bases unmatched. In nucleotides, the CDR3 is TGTGCCAGCAGCCACCTAACAGGGGGGAAAGAGACCCAGTACTTC. It codes for CASSHLTGGKETQYF.

The genes are TRBV5-1 and TRBJ2-3; 14 bases are shared with TRBD2. Germline V gives CDR1 SGHRS, CDR2 YFSETQ. This CDR3 comprises 19 residues. V dropped 0 bases and J dropped 4; count of bases not matched to a gene: 10. As DNA, the CDR3 is TGCGCCAGCAGCTTGGCCAGGACTAGCGGGGGGCCCGTGGCAGATACGCAGTATTTT. This translates into CASSLARTSGGPVADTQYF. Full variable domain (missing parts from reference TRBV5-1 and TRBJ2-3): KAGVTQTPRYLIKTRGQQVTLSCSPISGHRSVSWYQQTPGQGLQFLFEYFSETQRNKGNFPGRFSGRQFSNSRSEMNVSTLELGDSALYLCASSLARTSGGPVADTQYFGPGTRLTVL.

J is TRBJ1-3 and V is TRBV10-3; D perhaps matches TRBD1 (5 bases). CDR1 and CDR2 from the germline V gene are ENHRY and SYGVKD. This CDR3 comprises 15 residues. V lost 8 bases and J 0 bases, leaving 14 bases between the germline ends. CDR3 sequence reads: CAIASDTYSGNTIYF. CDR3 DNA: TGTGCCATCGCGTCGGACACATACTCTGGAAACACCATATATTTT.

This chain connects TRBV10-1 to TRBJ2-7; 9 bases map to TRBD1. CDR1 and CDR2 (germline): WNHNN, SYGVQD (reference sequence). CDR3 length: 16 residues. Unmatched junction bases numbered 13, after V lost 3 bases and J lost 7 bases. The DNA for the CDR3 is TGCGCCAGCAGTGAACAGGGGGCCTCGGGTATTTGGGAGCAGTACTTC. Translation: CASSEQGASGIWEQYF.

The chain joins TRBV10-3 to TRBJ2-7, with 10 bases aligning to TRBD2. The CDR3 runs to 15 residues. V lost 0 bases to trimming and J lost 5 bases; unmatched junction nucleotides: 4. The germline V gene encodes CDR1 ENHRY and CDR2 SYGVKD. DNA for the CDR3: TGTGCCATCAGTGAGTCGACTAGCGGGTGGGACGAGCAGTACTTC. Translated, it gives CAISESTSGWDEQYF.

This chain joins TRBV5-1 and TRBJ2-1, with 7 bases that match TRBD2. This CDR3 has 16 residues. Germline V lookup: CDR1 SGHRS, CDR2 YFSETQ. With 2 bases clipped from V and 6 bases from J, the junction kept 11 bases outside the gene matches. CDR3 in amino acids: CASSLEGGRRSNEQFF. CDR3 DNA: TGCGCCAGCAGCTTAGAGGGCGGGAGAAGAAGCAATGAGCAGTTCTTC.

The chain uses TRBV5-6 and TRBJ2-1, with 8 bases lining up with TRBD2. This CDR3 is 17 amino acids long. CDR1 is SGHDT, CDR2 YYEEEE, per germline. The ends lost 0 bases at V and 4 bases at J; junction bases unmatched: 9. This CDR3 reads CASSLGIAGSPYNEQFF. The CDR3 DNA sequence: TGTGCCAGCAGCTTGGGGATAGCGGGATCCCCATACAATGAGCAGTTCTTC.

This clone was seen a single time. The V and J genes are TRBV10-2 and TRBJ1-5; TRBD1 matches at 9 bases. CDR1 is WSHSY and CDR2 is SAAADI in the germline V gene. Trimming took 3 bases from V and 3 from J; bases not matched to a gene: 6. The CDR3 covers 16 residues. DNA for the CDR3: TGCGCCAGCAGTGAACGGACAGGGGTAAACAATCAGCCCCAGCATTTT. Translation gives CASSERTGVNNQPQHF.

This chain joins TRBV4-1 and TRBJ1-5; tentatively, D is TRBD1 (6 bases). The V end was cut by 0 bases, the J end by 2 bases, with 14 bases between. Germline V lookup: CDR1 MGHRA, CDR2 YSYEKL. CDR3 length: 17 residues. The CDR3 is CASSQDNRVAGNQPQHF. The CDR3 DNA follows: TGCGCCAGCAGCCAAGATAACAGGGTAGCAGGCAATCAGCCCCAGCATTTT.

The chain employs TRBV6-1 and TRBJ2-1; D may be TRBD1 (6 bases). The germline V gene encodes CDR1 MNHNS and CDR2 SASEGT. The CDR3 has 15 residues. V was shortened by 1 base and J by 8 bases, with 15 bases between the two germline ends. The CDR3 is CASSEGWTDRDEQFF. In nucleotides, the CDR3 is TGTGCCAGCAGTGAAGGGTGGACAGATAGAGATGAGCAGTTCTTC.

This clone turned up a few times. The V call is TRBV11-2, the J call TRBJ2-1; 9 bases agree with TRBD2. The CDR3 sequence is 15 residues long. Per germline, CDR1 SGHAT and CDR2 FQNNGV. The V gene end was trimmed by 8 bases and the J gene end by 0 bases; junction bases not matched to a gene: 5. In nucleotides, the CDR3 is TGTGCCAGCGCTAGCGGGGCCTACTCCTACAATGAGCAGTTCTTC. Amino acids: CASASGAYSYNEQFF.

The chain has TRBV9 and TRBJ2-3; 7 nucleotides agree with TRBD1. Germline lookup yields CDR1 SGDLS and CDR2 YYNGEE. The CDR3 runs 14 residues. The V and J ends lost 3 bases and 3 bases, in that order; junction bases with no gene match: 4. CDR3 sequence (DNA): TGTGCCAGCAGCGCACAGGGGTCTACAGATACGCAGTATTTT. Translating gives CASSAQGSTDTQYF.

The chain couples TRBV19 to TRBJ2-7, with a tentative D call TRBD1 (6 bases). Germline V gives CDR1 LNHDA, CDR2 SQIVND (reference sequence). This CDR3 is built from 15 residues. Trimming took off 4 bases at V and 0 bases at J, with 13 bases between the two ends. For the CDR3, the DNA is TGTGCCAGTAGTAACCAAGACAGGAGCTCCTACGAGCAGTACTTC. It is translated as CASSNQDRSSYEQYF. Using reference TRBV19 and TRBJ2-7 for the parts outside the CDR3, the full variable domain is DGGITQSPKYLFRKEGQNVTLSCEQNLNHDAMYWYRQDPGQGLRLIYYSQIVNDFQKGDIAEGYSVSREKKESFPLTVTSAQKNPTAFYLCASSNQDRSSYEQYFGPGTRLTVT.

V usage is TRBV29-1 and J usage is TRBJ2-1; weak D call: TRBD1 (6 bases). The CDR3 consists of 16 residues. Trimming shortened V by 1 base and J by 0 bases, and 13 bases separated the two germline ends. Germline V CDR1 and CDR2: SQVTM, ANQGSEA. CDR3 nucleotides: TGCAGCGTTGAAGGAGGGGGTTTTCTCTCCTACAATGAGCAGTTCTTC. Its protein product is CSVEGGGFLSYNEQFF.

V gene TRBV4-2 combines with J gene TRBJ2-7; 10 nucleotides align to TRBD2. The CDR3 is made up of 16 amino acids. The germline V gene encodes CDR1 LGHNA and CDR2 YNFKEQ. V shed 0 bases and J 6 bases; nucleotides not matched to a gene: 8. CDR3 protein: CASSQDKLAGQSEQYF. The CDR3 bases are TGTGCCAGCAGCCAAGATAAACTAGCGGGGCAGAGCGAGCAGTACTTC.

The chain links TRBV7-9 to TRBJ2-5, with D tentatively TRBD2 (5 bases). Between the trimmed V and J ends, which lost 5 bases and 1 base, there was a span of 11 bases. The CDR3 is 14 amino acids. Germline loops: CDR1 SEHNR, CDR2 FQNEAQ (reference sequence). The CDR3 DNA reads as TGTGCCAGCAGCCGAGGAGGTTCCCAAGAGACCCAGTACTTC. Its translation is CASSRGGSQETQYF.

V gene TRBV4-2 combines with J gene TRBJ2-7; TRBD2 matches at 8 bases. The CDR3 covers 16 residues. V was clipped by 2 bases and J by 3 bases; unmatched bases: 9. The V gene's germline CDR1 is LGHNA and CDR2 YNFKEQ. CDR3 nucleotides: TGTGCCAGCAGCCAAATTGTTGCGGGGGGATACTACGAGCAGTACTTC. It yields the protein CASSQIVAGGYYEQYF.

This clone was detected a few times. The chain combines TRBV29-1 with TRBJ2-5, with a weak D call TRBD2 (5 bases). Germline loops: CDR1 SQVTM, CDR2 ANQGSEA. Trimming left V 1 base short and J 2 bases short, with 8 bases between. This CDR3 is built from 13 residues. CDR3 in amino acids: CSVEGPGQETQYF. CDR3 nucleotides: TGCAGCGTTGAAGGACCGGGACAAGAGACCCAGTACTTC.

The CDR3 region is CASSRPSGTYEQYF. CDR3 nucleotides: TGTGCCAGCAGTCGACCGAGCGGGACCTACGAGCAGTACTTC. The chain carries TRBV28 and TRBJ2-5; TRBD2 aligns across 7 bases. The J call is in doubt because the DNA end fits TRBJ2-7 better. The germline V gene has CDR1 MDHEN and CDR2 SYDVKM. The CDR3 length is 14 residues.

This chain uses TRBV28 with TRBJ2-3, with TRBD1 as a possible D gene (8 bases). Trimming took 3 bases from V and 5 from J, leaving 21 bases between them. This CDR3 spans 17 amino acids. The germline V gene has CDR1 MDHEN and CDR2 SYDVKM. DNA for the CDR3: TGTGCCAGCAGTTTGTCTCGGGGGGCAGGGGGCGTAGATACGCAGTATTTT. This encodes CASSLSRGAGGVDTQYF. The whole variable domain, filled in from reference TRBV28 and TRBJ2-3, reads DVKVTQSSRYLVKRTGEKVFLECVQDMDHENMFWYRQDPGLGLRLIYFSYDVKMKEKGDIPEGYSVSREKKERFSLILESASTNQTSMYLCASSLSRGAGGVDTQYFGPGTRLTVL.

To note about this clone: An end of the junction does not agree with germline; a read error may underlie this. This chain joins TRBV7-7 and TRBJ2-2; 9 bases are a match to TRBD1. CDR1 and CDR2 from the germline V gene are SSHAT and FNYEAQ (reference sequence). The CDR3 totals 15 residues. This CDR3 is CASSLQGASTGELFF. The DNA of the CDR3 is TGTGCTAGCAGCCTACAGGGGGCAAGCACCGGGGAGCTGTTTTTT.

The rearrangement joins TRBV27 to TRBJ1-1; weak D call: TRBD1 (6 bases). Trimming shortened V by 2 bases and J by 6 bases, and 22 bases separated the two germline ends. The CDR3 consists of 17 residues. From germline, CDR1 is MNHEY and CDR2 SMNVEV (reference sequence). CDR3 in amino acids: CASSLLADLGEGAEAFF. Here the CDR3 DNA reads TGTGCCAGCAGTTTACTTGCCGATCTAGGGGAGGGGGCTGAAGCTTTCTTT.

The rearrangement uses TRBV28 and TRBJ1-6; TRBD1 matches at 10 bases. The V gene's germline CDR1 is MDHEN and CDR2 SYDVKM. The CDR3 covers 15 residues. V lost 6 bases to trimming and J lost 8 bases; unmatched junction nucleotides: 7. As DNA, the CDR3 is TGTGCCAGCAGGCTCGGGACAGGGGTATATTCACCCCTCCACTTT. Translation gives CASRLGTGVYSPLHF.

This sequence joins TRBV5-6 and TRBJ1-4; tentatively, D is TRBD1 (6 bases). This CDR3 has 15 amino acids. Looked up from germline, CDR1 is SGHDT and CDR2 is YYEEEE. Trimming shortened V by 3 bases and J by 7 bases, and 16 bases separated the two germline ends. The CDR3 loop reads CASSSRTVWLEKLFF. Here the CDR3 DNA reads TGTGCCAGCAGCTCCCGGACAGTATGGCTTGAAAAACTGTTTTTT.

This clone was counted a few times. V is TRBV28 and J is TRBJ1-5; 7 bases match TRBD1. The V gene's germline CDR1 is MDHEN and CDR2 SYDVKM. Unmatched junction bases numbered 11, after V lost 6 bases and J lost 6 bases. The CDR3 sequence is 15 residues long. CDR3 residues: CASSPTGTVSQPQHF. The CDR3, as DNA: TGTGCCAGCAGCCCGACAGGGACAGTAAGTCAGCCCCAGCATTTT.

V usage is TRBV2 and J usage is TRBJ2-1; D might be TRBD2 (5 bases). V was cut by 9 bases and J by 4 bases, with 10 bases left in between. The CDR3 spans 12 residues. Germline-derived CDR1 and CDR2 are SNHLY and FYNNEI. The CDR3 DNA follows: TGTGCCAGTGAGCCGGGATACAATGAGCAGTTCTTC. Its translation is CASEPGYNEQFF.